This T cell receptor (beta chain) was captured in a study of T cells after yellow fever vaccination. As for the study in general: Fractions of low cell number were prepared using SMART-Seq v4 Ultra Low Input. Points from the study as a whole: The booster saw the reappearance of most primary-vaccination clones (more than 95% CD4, 88% CD8). A secondary response was less intense yet reached its peak sooner, at day 5 versus 15.

At least ten counts were recorded for this clonotype. Antigen unknown. This CDR3 is built from 14 residues. The V end lost 0 bases, the J end lost 4 bases, and 10 bases lay between the germline ends. CDR1 SGHRS and CDR2 YFSETQ come from the germline V gene. A universal primer site and UMIs were added as TCR cDNA was made by 5'RACE template switching. Via MiXCR, TCRdb re-called the 5' RACE reads, giving one row per CDR3 protein. The sample yields about 200,000 distinct CDR3 sequences, about 3% seen once. This receptor was identified in a young man who received the YFV17D yellow fever vaccine. The chain combines TRBV5-1 with TRBJ1-1; D possibly corresponds to TRBD1 (5 bases). Here the sequenced sample was CD4+ T cells sorted from PBMCs, taken 10 days after the yellow fever booster vaccination. The CDR3 sequence is CASSLVGASTEAFF. As DNA, the CDR3 is TGCGCCAGCAGCTTGGTAGGGGCCAGCACTGAAGCTTTCTTT. The full variable domain, with the rest looked up from reference TRBV5-1 and TRBJ1-1, is KAGVTQTPRYLIKTRGQQVTLSCSPISGHRSVSWYQQTPGQGLQFLFEYFSETQRNKGNFPGRFSGRQFSNSRSEMNVSTLELGDSALYLCASSLVGASTEAFFGQGTRLTVV.